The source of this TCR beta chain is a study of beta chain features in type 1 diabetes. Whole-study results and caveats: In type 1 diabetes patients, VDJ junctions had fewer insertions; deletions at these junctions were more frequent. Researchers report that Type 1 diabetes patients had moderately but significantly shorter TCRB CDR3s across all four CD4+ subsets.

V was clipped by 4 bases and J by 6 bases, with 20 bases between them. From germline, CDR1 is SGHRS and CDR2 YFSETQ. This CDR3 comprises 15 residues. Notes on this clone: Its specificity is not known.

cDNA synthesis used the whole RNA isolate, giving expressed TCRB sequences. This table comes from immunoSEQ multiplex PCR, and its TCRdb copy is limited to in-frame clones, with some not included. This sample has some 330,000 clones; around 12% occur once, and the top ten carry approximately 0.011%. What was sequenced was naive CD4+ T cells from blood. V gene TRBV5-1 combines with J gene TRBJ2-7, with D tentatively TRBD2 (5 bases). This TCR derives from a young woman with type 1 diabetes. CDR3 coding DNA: TGCGCCAGCAGCGGTTCGTGGACCGACCGGGGCGAGCAGTACTTC. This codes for CASSGSWTDRGEQYF.